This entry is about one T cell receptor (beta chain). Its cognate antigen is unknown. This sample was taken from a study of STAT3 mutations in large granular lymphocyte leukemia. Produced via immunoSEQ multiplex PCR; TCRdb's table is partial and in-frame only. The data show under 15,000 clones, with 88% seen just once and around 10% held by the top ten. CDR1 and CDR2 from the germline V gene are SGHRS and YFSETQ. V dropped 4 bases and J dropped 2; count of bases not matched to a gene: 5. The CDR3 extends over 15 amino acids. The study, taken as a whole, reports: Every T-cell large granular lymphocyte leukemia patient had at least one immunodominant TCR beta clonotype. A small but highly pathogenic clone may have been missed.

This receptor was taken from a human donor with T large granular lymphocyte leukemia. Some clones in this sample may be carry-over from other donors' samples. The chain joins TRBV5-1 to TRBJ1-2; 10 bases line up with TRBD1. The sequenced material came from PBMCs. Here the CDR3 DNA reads TGCGCCAGCAGCACAAGACAGGGGGCGAACTATGGCTACACCTTC. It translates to CASSTRQGANYGYTF.